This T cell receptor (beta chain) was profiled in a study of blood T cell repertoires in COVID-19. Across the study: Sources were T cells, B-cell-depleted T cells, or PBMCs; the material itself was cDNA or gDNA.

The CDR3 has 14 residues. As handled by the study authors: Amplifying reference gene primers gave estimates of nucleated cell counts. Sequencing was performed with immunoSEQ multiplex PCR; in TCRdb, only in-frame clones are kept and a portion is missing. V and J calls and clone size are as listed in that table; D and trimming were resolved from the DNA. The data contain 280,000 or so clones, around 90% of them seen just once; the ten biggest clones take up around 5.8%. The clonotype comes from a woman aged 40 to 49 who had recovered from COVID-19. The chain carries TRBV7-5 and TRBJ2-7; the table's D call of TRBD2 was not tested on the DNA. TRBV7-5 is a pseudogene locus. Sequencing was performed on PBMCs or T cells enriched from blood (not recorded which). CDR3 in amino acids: CARSIAGEACEQYF. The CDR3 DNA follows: TGTGCCAGAAGCATCGCGGGAGAGGCTTGCGAGCAGTACTTC.